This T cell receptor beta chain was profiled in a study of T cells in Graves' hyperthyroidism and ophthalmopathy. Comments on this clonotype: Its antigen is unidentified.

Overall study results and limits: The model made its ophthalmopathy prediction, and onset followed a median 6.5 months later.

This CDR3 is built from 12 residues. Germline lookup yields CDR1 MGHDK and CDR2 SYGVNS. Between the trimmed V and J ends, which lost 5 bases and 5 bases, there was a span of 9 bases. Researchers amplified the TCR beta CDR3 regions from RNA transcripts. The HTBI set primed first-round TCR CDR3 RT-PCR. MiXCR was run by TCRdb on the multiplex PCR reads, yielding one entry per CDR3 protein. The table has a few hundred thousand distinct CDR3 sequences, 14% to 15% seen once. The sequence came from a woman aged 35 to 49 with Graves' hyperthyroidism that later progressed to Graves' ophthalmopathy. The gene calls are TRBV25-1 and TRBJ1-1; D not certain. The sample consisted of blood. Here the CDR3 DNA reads TGTGCCAGCAGTAGAGTGTCGACTGAAGCTTTCTTT. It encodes CASSRVSTEAFF.